These 32 T cell receptor beta chains were all obtained from the same sample, sequenced in a study of shared clonotypes between healthy human individuals. Method: immunoSEQ multiplex PCR; TCRdb's copy keeps in-frame clones and lacks some. The sample has about 2 million clones; roughly 96% are singletons. The sequencing input was naive CD4+ T cells sorted from blood. Subset here: CD45RA+ positively selected. The receptor set was obtained from a man aged 18 to 35 in good health.

The rearrangement joins TRBV15 to TRBJ1-3, with D unclear. The V end was cut by 0 bases, the J end by 0 bases, with 6 bases between. This CDR3 comprises 15 residues. Germline CDR1 and CDR2: LNHNV and YYDKDF (reference sequence). Here the CDR3 DNA reads TGTGCCACCAGCAGAGAGGTGCTCTCTGGAAACACCATATATTTT. This encodes CATSREVLSGNTIYF.

The rearrangement joins TRBV6-6 to TRBJ1-6; TRBD1 is a possible D gene (6 bases). The germline gives CDR1 MNHNY, CDR2 SVGAGI (reference sequence). The CDR3 consists of 16 residues. Trimming removed 7 bases from V and 7 bases from J, with 20 bases in between. The CDR3 reads CASIHLLRGANSPLHF. In DNA form, the CDR3 reads TGTGCCAGCATCCATCTCCTCCGGGGGGCCAATTCACCCCTCCACTTT.

The chain combines TRBV5-1 with TRBJ2-3, with 8 bases that match TRBD1. This CDR3 comprises 15 residues. The V gene end was trimmed by 4 bases and the J gene end by 5 bases; junction bases not matched to a gene: 9. Germline V gene lookup returns CDR1 SGHRS and CDR2 YFSETQ. CDR3 nucleotide sequence: TGCGCCAGCAGCCAGCTCGGACAGGGTGAAGATACGCAGTATTTT. The encoded protein is CASSQLGQGEDTQYF.

This clone has only one observation. The V gene is TRBV2, the J gene TRBJ1-6, with 9 nucleotides matching TRBD1. Germline V CDR1 and CDR2: SNHLY, FYNNEI. The CDR3 covers 16 residues. The V and J ends lost 4 bases and 5 bases, in that order; junction bases with no gene match: 6. The chain's CDR3 is CASSALGQGHNSPLHF. The CDR3 nucleotides read TGTGCCAGCAGTGCCCTGGGACAGGGCCATAATTCACCCCTCCACTTT.

A single count supports this clone. This rearrangement joins TRBV29-1 to TRBJ1-2; 9 bases match TRBD1. CDR1 SQVTM and CDR2 ANQGSEA come from the germline V gene. After removal of 4 bases from V and 8 bases from J, the junction contained 8 bases not matched to a gene. CDR3 length: 13 residues. The CDR3 coding sequence is TGCAGCGTTGGAGGACAGGGGACGAAGGGCTACACCTTC. Its translation is CSVGGQGTKGYTF.

The J gene is TRBJ2-1, the V gene TRBV6-5; D is possibly TRBD1 or TRBD2 (6 bases each). CDR3 length equals 16 residues. The germline CDR1 and CDR2 sequences are MNHEY and SVGAGI. V was clipped by 1 base and J by 4 bases, with 14 bases between them. The CDR3 sequence: CASSYLTGGPYNEQFF. CDR3 nucleotides: TGTGCCAGCAGTTACTTGACAGGAGGGCCTTACAATGAGCAGTTCTTC.

The rearrangement uses TRBV5-4 and TRBJ2-5; 10 nucleotides align to TRBD2. Germline assignment: CDR1 SGHNT and CDR2 YYREEE (reference sequence). The CDR3 has 16 residues. The junction had 11 bases not matched to a gene; V was cut back by 2 bases and J by 7 bases. CDR3 in amino acids: CASSLSSGRALGTQYF. The DNA for the CDR3 is TGTGCCAGCAGCTTATCCAGCGGGAGGGCCCTGGGGACCCAGTACTTC.

The rearrangement joins TRBV4-1 to TRBJ2-7, with D possibly TRBD1 on 6 matching bases. The CDR3 length is 16 residues. Germline V gene lookup returns CDR1 MGHRA and CDR2 YSYEKL. The V end lost 3 bases, the J end lost 8 bases, and 23 bases lay between the germline ends. In DNA, the CDR3 is TGCGCCAGCAGCCAGAACCTATTCCGGGACACCGTCCAGCAGTACTTC. It translates to CASSQNLFRDTVQQYF.

This clone was picked up one time. The V and J genes are TRBV5-1 and TRBJ1-1, with no clear D. CDR1 and CDR2 from the germline V gene are SGHRS and YFSETQ. The V end was cut by 4 bases, the J end by 0 bases, with 7 bases between. This CDR3 has 13 amino acids. The CDR3 loop is CASSDGLNTEAFF. The CDR3 region has the DNA TGCGCCAGCAGCGACGGACTGAACACTGAAGCTTTCTTT.

This chain joins TRBV19 and TRBJ2-1; 14 positions match TRBD2. CDR3 length: 16 amino acids. V trimming: 4 bases; J trimming: 3 bases; junction bases outside the gene matches: 2. Germline values: CDR1 LNHDA, CDR2 SQIVND (reference sequence). The CDR3: CASSTGTSGSYNEQFF. The CDR3 DNA reads TGTGCCAGTAGTACAGGGACTAGCGGGAGCTACAATGAGCAGTTCTTC.

This sequence joins TRBV30 and TRBJ1-3; D is unclear. The CDR3 has 14 amino acids. From germline, CDR1 is GTSNPN and CDR2 SVGIG (reference sequence). The V and J ends lost 0 bases and 7 bases respectively, with 13 bases between them. The CDR3 sequence is CAWSVQWSRNTIYF. The CDR3 coding sequence is TGTGCCTGGAGTGTACAGTGGTCTAGGAACACCATATATTTT.

CDR3 amino acids: CASSSGKETQYF. CDR3 coding DNA: TGTGCCAGCAGTTCAGGGAAAGAGACCCAGTACTTC. The chain has TRBV27 and TRBJ2-5; tentatively, D is TRBD1 (5 bases). This CDR3 contains 12 residues. Trimming cost V 4 bases and J 3 bases, with 6 bases left between them. Germline lookup yields CDR1 MNHEY and CDR2 SMNVEV (reference sequence).

This clone was observed a few times. Other DNA sequences in this sample translate to the same CDR3. The chain uses TRBV5-1 and TRBJ2-5; D is possibly TRBD2 (6 bases). CDR3 length equals 14 residues. Trimming took 5 bases from V and 4 from J, leaving 15 bases between them. From germline, CDR1 is SGHRS and CDR2 YFSETQ. CDR3 DNA: TGCGCCAGCAGTCTTGGGGGAGGCTTAGAGACCCAGTACTTC. Translated, it gives CASSLGGGLETQYF.

This chain joins TRBV11-2 and TRBJ2-7; D possibly corresponds to TRBD1 (6 bases). The ends were cut back, 2 bases at V and 5 bases at J, with 13 bases in the middle. CDR1 and CDR2 (germline): SGHAT, FQNNGV. This CDR3 spans 14 amino acids. The CDR3 bases are TGTGCCAGCAGCTTAAACAGGGATTCCCACGAGCAGTACTTC. It codes for CASSLNRDSHEQYF.

The rearrangement uses TRBV4-3 and TRBJ2-2; D not resolved. In germline, CDR1 is LGHNA, CDR2 YSLEER. V lost 3 bases, J lost 3 bases, and 8 bases lay in between. CDR3 length: 14 amino acids. The CDR3 region is CASSQELYTGELFF. CDR3 sequence (DNA): TGCGCCAGCAGCCAGGAACTATACACCGGGGAGCTGTTTTTT.

CDR3 loop: CAWSASLPATNEKLFF. The DNA of the CDR3 is TGTGCCTGGAGTGCCTCACTCCCCGCTACTAATGAAAAACTGTTTTTT. This rearrangement joins TRBV30 to TRBJ1-4; D is ambiguous. V lost 1 base to trimming and J lost 2 bases, with 14 bases between them. From germline, CDR1 is GTSNPN and CDR2 SVGIG (reference sequence). This CDR3 has 16 amino acids.

This clone was recorded once. This chain links TRBV30 with TRBJ1-1, with 8 bases that match TRBD1. V dropped 4 bases and J dropped 3; count of bases not matched to a gene: 7. This CDR3 spans 14 amino acids. CDR1 is GTSNPN, CDR2 SVGIG, per germline (reference sequence). CDR3 in amino acids: CAWTRRTGHTEAFF. The CDR3 nucleotides are TGTGCCTGGACCCGCAGGACAGGGCACACTGAAGCTTTCTTT.

The chain is built from TRBV2 and TRBJ2-2; 7 bases align to TRBD2. V was pared by 6 bases and J by 8 bases, with 6 bases of the junction left unmatched. Germline loops: CDR1 SNHLY, CDR2 FYNNEI. There are 13 residues in the CDR3. This CDR3 reads CASRTGGRGELFF. As DNA, the CDR3 is TGTGCCAGCAGAACGGGGGGACGAGGGGAGCTGTTTTTT.

This clone was picked up one time. V is TRBV18 and J is TRBJ2-5; the D gene could be TRBD1 or TRBD2 (5 bases each). Trimming pared 5 bases from V and 2 bases from J, leaving 12 bases between. Germline CDR1 is KGHSH and CDR2 is LQKENI. The CDR3 covers 14 residues. This CDR3 is CASSGGQIQETQYF. The CDR3 DNA is TGTGCCAGCTCAGGGGGTCAGATTCAAGAGACCCAGTACTTC.

The table lists this clone with a count of one. This chain connects TRBV5-6 to TRBJ2-5; 12 nucleotides align to TRBD2. The germline gives CDR1 SGHDT, CDR2 YYEEEE. CDR3 size: 18 residues. V was pared by 3 bases and J by 0 bases, with 9 bases of the junction left unmatched. The CDR3 DNA is TGTGCCAGCAGCTCCCTAGCGGGGGGGCCCCCGTACCAAGAGACCCAGTACTTC. Translating it yields CASSSLAGGPPYQETQYF.

The chain joins TRBV6-5 to TRBJ1-1; D might be TRBD1 (5 bases). The length of the CDR3 is 14 residues. Germline V gene lookup returns CDR1 MNHEY and CDR2 SVGAGI. The germline V and J ends were trimmed by 6 bases and 5 bases, with 16 bases remaining between them. CDR3 region: CASSPGQPRTEAFF. CDR3 bases: TGTGCCAGCAGCCCGGGGCAGCCTCGTACTGAAGCTTTCTTT.

The chain carries TRBV15 and TRBJ2-7; 13 bases match TRBD2. The V segment lost 1 base and the J segment 2 bases; nucleotides outside the gene matches: 11. The length of the CDR3 is 19 residues. Germline CDR1 is LNHNV and CDR2 is YYDKDF (reference sequence). CDR3 amino acids: CATSRAGAPGTSGTYEQYF. The CDR3 coding sequence is TGTGCCACCAGCAGAGCTGGGGCTCCCGGGACTAGCGGGACCTACGAGCAGTACTTC.

Comment on this clone: This CDR3 is also generated by other DNA sequences in the sample. This chain connects TRBV5-1 to TRBJ2-1; TRBD1 agrees at 10 bases. This CDR3 comprises 14 residues. CDR1 and CDR2 from the germline V gene are SGHRS and YFSETQ. The V segment lost 4 bases and the J segment 8 bases; nucleotides outside the gene matches: 6. CDR3 sequence: CASSPRTGGDEQFF. CDR3 nucleotides: TGCGCCAGCAGCCCCCGGACAGGGGGTGATGAGCAGTTCTTC.

On this clone itself: Other DNA sequences in this sample translate to the same CDR3. The chain combines TRBV5-1 with TRBJ2-7; the D is unclear. The germline CDR1 and CDR2 sequences are SGHRS and YFSETQ. This CDR3 region has 14 residues. V lost 1 base, J lost 5 bases, and 13 bases lay in between. CDR3 loop: CASSLSPTGDEQYF. The CDR3, as DNA: TGCGCCAGCAGCTTGTCGCCCACCGGTGACGAGCAGTACTTC.

Remarks on this clone: Other DNA sequences in the same sample also yield this CDR3. This chain joins TRBV5-1 and TRBJ1-2; D is perhaps TRBD1 (6 bases). V was shortened by 2 bases and J by 1 base, with 9 bases between the two germline ends. From germline, CDR1 is SGHRS and CDR2 YFSETQ. The CDR3 totals 14 residues. CDR3 sequence (DNA): TGCGCCAGCAGCTTAGCAGGGGATAACTATGGCTACACCTTC. The encoded protein is CASSLAGDNYGYTF. The complete variable domain, with remaining parts taken from reference TRBV5-1 and TRBJ1-2, reads KAGVTQTPRYLIKTRGQQVTLSCSPISGHRSVSWYQQTPGQGLQFLFEYFSETQRNKGNFPGRFSGRQFSNSRSEMNVSTLELGDSALYLCASSLAGDNYGYTFGSGTRLTVV.

The genes are TRBV7-2 and TRBJ2-7, with TRBD1 matching over 8 bases. Germline CDR1 is SGHTA and CDR2 is FQGNSA. V was pared by 3 bases and J by 4 bases, with 5 bases of the junction left unmatched. The CDR3 loop spans 14 amino acids. CDR3 loop: CASSFVDRAYEQYF. The CDR3 DNA reads TGTGCCAGCAGCTTTGTGGACAGGGCGTACGAGCAGTACTTC. The full variable domain, completed using reference TRBV7-2 and TRBJ2-7, is GAGVSQSPSNKVTEKGKDVELRCDPISGHTALYWYRQSLGQGLEFLIYFQGNSAPDKSGLPSDRFSAERTGGSVSTLTIQRTQQEDSAVYLCASSFVDRAYEQYFGPGTRLTVT.

The chain's CDR3 is CASSSGQGSSGELFF. The CDR3 region has the DNA TGCGCCAGCAGCTCCGGACAGGGATCCTCCGGGGAGCTGTTTTTT. V is TRBV5-1 and J is TRBJ2-2; 8 nucleotides agree with TRBD1. Per the germline V gene, CDR1 is SGHRS and CDR2 is YFSETQ. The CDR3 contains 15 residues. J lost 6 bases, V lost 3 bases, and 7 bases had no gene match.

The chain has TRBV5-1 and TRBJ2-5; 8 bases fit TRBD2. Germline CDR1 is SGHRS and CDR2 is YFSETQ. The CDR3 runs to 16 residues. V gave up 0 bases and J gave up 5 bases; unmatched junction bases: 9. Written as DNA, the CDR3 is TGCGCCAGCAGCTTGGAGATTAGCGGGATCGGTGAGACCCAGTACTTC. Protein sequence: CASSLEISGIGETQYF. The variable domain in full, completed from reference TRBV5-1 and TRBJ2-5, reads KAGVTQTPRYLIKTRGQQVTLSCSPISGHRSVSWYQQTPGQGLQFLFEYFSETQRNKGNFPGRFSGRQFSNSRSEMNVSTLELGDSALYLCASSLEISGIGETQYFGPGTRLLVL.

The chain recombines TRBV10-2 with TRBJ1-2; 11 nucleotides line up with TRBD1. The CDR3 has 14 amino acids. With V trimmed by 4 bases and J by 4 bases, 2 bases remained unmatched. The V gene's germline CDR1 is WSHSY and CDR2 SAAADI. CDR3 nucleotides: TGCGCCAGCAGTGGGACAGGGGGCGTCTATGGCTACACCTTC. Encoded protein: CASSGTGGVYGYTF.

As concerns this clone: Distinct nucleotide sequences in the sample also encode this CDR3. This chain connects TRBV4-1 to TRBJ1-5; 8 bases agree with TRBD1. V was pared by 1 base and J by 1 base, with 3 bases of the junction left unmatched. Germline V lookup: CDR1 MGHRA, CDR2 YSYEKL. The CDR3 extends over 16 amino acids. DNA of the CDR3: TGCGCCAGCAGCCAAGTTGGACAGGGCAGCAATCAGCCCCAGCATTTT. Translating gives CASSQVGQGSNQPQHF.

This chain links TRBV11-2 with TRBJ2-7, with D maybe TRBD1 (6 bases). Germline loops: CDR1 SGHAT, CDR2 FQNNGV. V shed 4 bases and J shed 3 bases, with 13 bases lying between them. The CDR3 runs to 14 residues. CDR3 sequence: CASSSQGSNYEQYF. In DNA, the CDR3 is TGTGCCAGCAGCTCTCAGGGGAGTAACTACGAGCAGTACTTC.

This clone was recorded once. The V gene is TRBV27, the J gene TRBJ2-7, with 7 bases lining up with TRBD1. CDR1 and CDR2 from the germline V gene are MNHEY and SMNVEV (reference sequence). V gave up 5 bases and J gave up 2 bases; unmatched junction bases: 21. This CDR3 is built from 19 residues. CDR3 residues: CASSPADRFHSRRTYEQYF. DNA of the CDR3: TGTGCCAGCAGTCCGGCGGACAGGTTCCATAGTCGAAGGACCTACGAGCAGTACTTC.